This T cell receptor (beta chain) was obtained from a study of read filtering for tumor transcriptome and immune sequencing. Findings and limits, study-wide: Around 80% of IR-seq clonotypes had a single read, yet these held about 3.5% of reads.

This CDR3 contains 11 residues. Germline V gives CDR1 DFQATT, CDR2 SNEGSKA (reference sequence). With 4 bases removed from V and 8 bases from J, the gap between germline ends came to 9 bases. The library was built from about 400 ng RNA with molecular barcoded adaptors for alpha/delta and beta/gamma chains. TCRdb re-analysed the reads in MiXCR, keeping a single row per CDR3 protein. This table has about 58,000 distinct CDR3 sequences, 10% to 15% appearing once. This clonotype was detected a few times. What it recognizes is unknown. Being one base from a much bigger clone, this may be a read error. The TCR sequence derives from a donor aged 40 or over with multiple myeloma. The sequenced sample consisted of a population of CD138-negative cells sorted from bone marrow. V and J are TRBV20-1 and TRBJ2-1; D call uncertain. CDR3 residues: CSAMKGDEQFF. The DNA of the CDR3 is TGCAGTGCTATGAAGGGCGATGAGCAGTTCTTC.